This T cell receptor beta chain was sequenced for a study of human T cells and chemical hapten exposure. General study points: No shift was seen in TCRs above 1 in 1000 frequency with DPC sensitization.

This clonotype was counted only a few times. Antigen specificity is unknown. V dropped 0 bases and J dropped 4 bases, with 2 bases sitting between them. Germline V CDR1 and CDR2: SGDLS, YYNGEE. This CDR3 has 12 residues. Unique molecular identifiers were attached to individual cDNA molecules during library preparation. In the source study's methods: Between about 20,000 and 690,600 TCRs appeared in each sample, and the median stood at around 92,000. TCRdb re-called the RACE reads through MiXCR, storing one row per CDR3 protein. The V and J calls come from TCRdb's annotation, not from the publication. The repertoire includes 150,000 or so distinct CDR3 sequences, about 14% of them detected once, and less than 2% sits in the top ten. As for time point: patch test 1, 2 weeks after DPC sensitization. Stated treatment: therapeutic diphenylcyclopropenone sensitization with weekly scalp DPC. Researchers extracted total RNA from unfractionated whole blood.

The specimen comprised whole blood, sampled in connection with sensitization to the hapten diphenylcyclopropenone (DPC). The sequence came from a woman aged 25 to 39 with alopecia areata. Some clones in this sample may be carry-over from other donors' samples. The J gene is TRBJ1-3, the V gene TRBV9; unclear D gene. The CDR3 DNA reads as TGTGCCAGCAGCGTAGACGGAAACACCATATATTTT. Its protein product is CASSVDGNTIYF.